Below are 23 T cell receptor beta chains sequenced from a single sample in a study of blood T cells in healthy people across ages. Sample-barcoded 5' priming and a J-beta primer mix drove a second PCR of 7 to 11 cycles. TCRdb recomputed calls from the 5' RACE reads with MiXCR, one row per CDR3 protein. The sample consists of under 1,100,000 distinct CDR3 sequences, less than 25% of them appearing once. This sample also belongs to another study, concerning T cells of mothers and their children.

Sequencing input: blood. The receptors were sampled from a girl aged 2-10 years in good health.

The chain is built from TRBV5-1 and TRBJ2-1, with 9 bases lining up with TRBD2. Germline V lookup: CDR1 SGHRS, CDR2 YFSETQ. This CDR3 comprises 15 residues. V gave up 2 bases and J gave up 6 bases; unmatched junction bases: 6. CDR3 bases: TGCGCCAGCAGCTTATGGGGCGGGGGGGCCAATGAGCAGTTCTTC. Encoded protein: CASSLWGGGANEQFF.

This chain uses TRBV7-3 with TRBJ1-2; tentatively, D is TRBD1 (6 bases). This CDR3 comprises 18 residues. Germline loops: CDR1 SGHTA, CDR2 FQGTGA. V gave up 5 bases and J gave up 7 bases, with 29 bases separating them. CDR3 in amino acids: CASSLHPYQVQGYFGYTF. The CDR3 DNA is TGTGCCAGCAGCCTCCACCCCTATCAAGTACAGGGATACTTTGGCTACACCTTC.

Here the CDR3 DNA reads TGTGCCAGCTCACAGCCGGGAGGTGACGACTACACCTTC. It encodes CASSQPGGDDYTF. This chain connects TRBV18 to TRBJ1-2; the D is unclear. Between the trimmed V and J ends, which lost 4 bases and 10 bases, there was a span of 16 bases. CDR3 length equals 13 residues. Per the germline V gene, CDR1 is KGHSH and CDR2 is LQKENI.

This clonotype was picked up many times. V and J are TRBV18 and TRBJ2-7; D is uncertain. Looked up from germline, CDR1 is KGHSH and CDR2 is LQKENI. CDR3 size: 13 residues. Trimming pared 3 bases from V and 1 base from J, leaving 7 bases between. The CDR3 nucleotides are TGTGCCAGCTCACCCGAGGTTTCCTACGAGCAGTACTTC. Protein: CASSPEVSYEQYF.

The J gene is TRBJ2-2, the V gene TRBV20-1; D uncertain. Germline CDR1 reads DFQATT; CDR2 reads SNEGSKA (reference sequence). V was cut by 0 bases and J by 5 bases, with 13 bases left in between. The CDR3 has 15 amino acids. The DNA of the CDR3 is TGCAGTGCTAGAGAAGCGAGTTCACCAACCGGGGAGCTGTTTTTT. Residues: CSAREASSPTGELFF.

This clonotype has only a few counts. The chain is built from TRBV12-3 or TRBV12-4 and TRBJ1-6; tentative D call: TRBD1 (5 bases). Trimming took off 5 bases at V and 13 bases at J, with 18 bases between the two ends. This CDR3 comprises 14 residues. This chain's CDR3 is CASSPQALGGPLHF. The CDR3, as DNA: TGTGCCAGCAGTCCCCAGGCCCTGGGGGGTCCCCTCCACTTT.

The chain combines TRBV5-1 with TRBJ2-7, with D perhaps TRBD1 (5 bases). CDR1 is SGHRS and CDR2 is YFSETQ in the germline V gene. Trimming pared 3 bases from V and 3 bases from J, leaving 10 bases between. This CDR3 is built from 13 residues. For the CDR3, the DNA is TGCGCCAGCAGCTCGGACATGTTCTACGAGCAGTACTTC. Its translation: CASSSDMFYEQYF.

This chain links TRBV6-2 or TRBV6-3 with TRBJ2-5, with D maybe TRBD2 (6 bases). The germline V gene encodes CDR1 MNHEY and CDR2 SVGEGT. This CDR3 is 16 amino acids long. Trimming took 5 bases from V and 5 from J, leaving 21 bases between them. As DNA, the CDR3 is TGTGCCAGCAGTGCCGGGGCGTTGACCGCGGGGGAGACCCAGTACTTC. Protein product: CASSAGALTAGETQYF.

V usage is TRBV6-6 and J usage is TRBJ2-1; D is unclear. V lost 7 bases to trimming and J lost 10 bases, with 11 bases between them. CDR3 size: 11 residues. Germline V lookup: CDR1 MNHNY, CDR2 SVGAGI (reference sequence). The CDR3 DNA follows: TGTGCCAGCACTCCCTCAGTAGAGCAGTTCTTC. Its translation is CASTPSVEQFF.

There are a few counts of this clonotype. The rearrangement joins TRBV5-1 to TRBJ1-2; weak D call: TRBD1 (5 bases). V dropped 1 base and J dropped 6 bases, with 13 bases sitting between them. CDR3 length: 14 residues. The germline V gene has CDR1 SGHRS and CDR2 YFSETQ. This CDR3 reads CASSLKGTADGYTF. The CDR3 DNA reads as TGCGCCAGCAGCTTGAAAGGGACGGCCGATGGCTACACCTTC.

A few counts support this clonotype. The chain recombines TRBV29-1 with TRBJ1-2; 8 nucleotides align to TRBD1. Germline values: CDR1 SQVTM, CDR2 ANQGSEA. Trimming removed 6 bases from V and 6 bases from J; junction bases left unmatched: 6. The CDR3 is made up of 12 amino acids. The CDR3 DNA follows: TGCAGCGTCGCGGACAGGGTCGATGGCTACACCTTC. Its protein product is CSVADRVDGYTF.

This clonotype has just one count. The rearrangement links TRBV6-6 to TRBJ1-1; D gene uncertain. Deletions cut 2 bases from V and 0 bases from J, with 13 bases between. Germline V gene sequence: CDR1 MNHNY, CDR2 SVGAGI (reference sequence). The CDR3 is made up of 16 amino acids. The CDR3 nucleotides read TGTGCCAGCAGTTACGAGTCTCTATCAGTGAACACTGAAGCTTTCTTT. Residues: CASSYESLSVNTEAFF.

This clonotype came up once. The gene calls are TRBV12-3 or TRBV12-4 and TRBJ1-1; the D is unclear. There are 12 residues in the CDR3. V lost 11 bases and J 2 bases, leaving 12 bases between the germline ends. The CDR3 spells CAGTPGNTEAFF. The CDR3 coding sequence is TGTGCCGGCACCCCAGGAAACACTGAAGCTTTCTTT.

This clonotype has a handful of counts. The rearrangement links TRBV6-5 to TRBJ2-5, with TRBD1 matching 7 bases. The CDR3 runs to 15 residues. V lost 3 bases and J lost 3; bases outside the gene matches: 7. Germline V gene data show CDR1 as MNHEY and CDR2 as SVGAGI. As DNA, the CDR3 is TGTGCCAGCAGTTATTTAGGGACAGCTAAAGAGACCCAGTACTTC. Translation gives CASSYLGTAKETQYF.

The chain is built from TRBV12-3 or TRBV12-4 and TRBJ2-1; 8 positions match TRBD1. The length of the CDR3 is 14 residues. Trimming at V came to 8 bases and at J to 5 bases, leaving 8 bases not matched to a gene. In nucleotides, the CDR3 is TGTGCCAGCCAGGGACAGGCAAAGAACAATGAGCAGTTCTTC. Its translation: CASQGQAKNNEQFF.

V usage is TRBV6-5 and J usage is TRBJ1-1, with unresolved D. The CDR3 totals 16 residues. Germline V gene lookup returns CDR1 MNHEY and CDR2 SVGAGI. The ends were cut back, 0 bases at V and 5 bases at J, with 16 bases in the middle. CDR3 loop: CASSYSILGGETEAFF. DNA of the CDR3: TGTGCCAGCAGTTACTCGATTTTGGGCGGGGAGACTGAAGCTTTCTTT.

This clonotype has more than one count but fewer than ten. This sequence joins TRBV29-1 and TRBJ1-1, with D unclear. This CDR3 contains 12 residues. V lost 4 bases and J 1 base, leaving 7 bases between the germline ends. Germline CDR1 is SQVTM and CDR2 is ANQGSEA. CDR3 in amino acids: CSVGSGNTEAFF. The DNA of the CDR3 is TGCAGCGTTGGATCGGGGAACACTGAAGCTTTCTTT.

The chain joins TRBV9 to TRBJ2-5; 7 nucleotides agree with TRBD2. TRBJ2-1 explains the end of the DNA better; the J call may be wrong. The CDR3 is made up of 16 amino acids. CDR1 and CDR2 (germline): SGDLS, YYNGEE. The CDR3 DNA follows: TGTGCCAGCAGCGTAGAGGGCGGGAGTGTGTACAATGAGCAGTTCTTC. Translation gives CASSVEGGSVYNEQFF.

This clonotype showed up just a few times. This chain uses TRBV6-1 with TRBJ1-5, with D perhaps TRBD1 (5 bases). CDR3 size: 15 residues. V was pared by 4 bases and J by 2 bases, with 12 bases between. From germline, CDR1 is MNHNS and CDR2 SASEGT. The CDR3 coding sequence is TGTGCCAGCAGTGGGGGACGGTGGGGCAATCAGCCCCAGCATTTT. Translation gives CASSGGRWGNQPQHF.

The CDR3 DNA follows: TGTGCCAGCAGCTTAGACGTGGTACAGGGACAGCCCCAGCATTTT. Protein: CASSLDVVQGQPQHF. The rearrangement links TRBV7-8 to TRBJ1-5, with D perhaps matching TRBD1 (6 bases). The CDR3 covers 15 residues. The germline CDR1 and CDR2 sequences are SGHVS and FQNEAQ. V lost 1 base, J lost 7 bases, and 14 bases lay in between. Drawing the rest from reference TRBV7-8 and TRBJ1-5, the complete variable domain is GAGVSQSPRYKVAKRGQDVALRCDPISGHVSLFWYQQALGQGPEFLTYFQNEAQLDKSGLPSDRFFAERPEGSVSTLKIQRTQQEDSAVYLCASSLDVVQGQPQHFGDGTRLSIL.

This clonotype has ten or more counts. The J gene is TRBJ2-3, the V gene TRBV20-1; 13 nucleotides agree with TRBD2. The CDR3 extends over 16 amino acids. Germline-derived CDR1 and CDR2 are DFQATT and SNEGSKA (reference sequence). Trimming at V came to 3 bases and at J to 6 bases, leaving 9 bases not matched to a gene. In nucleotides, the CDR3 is TGCAGTGCTAGGGCCGGACTAGCGGGAGTTCAGGATACGCAGTATTTT. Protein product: CSARAGLAGVQDTQYF.

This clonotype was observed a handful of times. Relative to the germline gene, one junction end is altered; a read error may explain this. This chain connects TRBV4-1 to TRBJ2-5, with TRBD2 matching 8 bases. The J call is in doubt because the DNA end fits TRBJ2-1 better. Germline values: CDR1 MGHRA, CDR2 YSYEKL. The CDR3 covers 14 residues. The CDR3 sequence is CASSQGGLDNKQFF. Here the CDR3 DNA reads TGCGCCAGCAGCCAGGGGGGACTAGACAATAAGCAGTTCTTC.

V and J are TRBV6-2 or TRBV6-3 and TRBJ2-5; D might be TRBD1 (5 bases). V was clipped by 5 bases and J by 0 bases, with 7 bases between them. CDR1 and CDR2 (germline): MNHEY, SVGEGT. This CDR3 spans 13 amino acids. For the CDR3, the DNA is TGTGCCAGCAGTAAGGGGTACCAAGAGACCCAGTACTTC. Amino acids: CASSKGYQETQYF.